The 31 T cell receptor beta chains given below trace back to one sample, sequenced in a study of regulatory T cells in long-lasting Graves disease. Documented time point: persistent/refractory GD, antithyroid drugs over 5 years with positive TRAb. Extracted RNA from PBMCs served as the source of the TCR library. Construction of TCR beta libraries relied on iRepertoire HTBI primers and on Arm-PCR targeting CDR3 regions. TCRdb re-analysed the multiplex PCR reads in MiXCR, keeping a single row per CDR3 protein. The sample carries approximately 440,000 distinct CDR3 sequences, 20% to 25% recorded once. Material: peripheral blood mononuclear cells (PBMCs), obtained when the disease was refractory, from a patient treated with antithyroid drugs. These receptors came from a female donor with Graves disease.

This clonotype was counted at least ten times. The chain recombines TRBV20-1 with TRBJ2-7, with TRBD2 matching over 7 bases. CDR1 DFQATT and CDR2 SNEGSKA come from the germline V gene (reference sequence). The CDR3 consists of 14 residues. Losses at the gene ends were 3 bases for V and 4 bases for J; bases not matched to a gene: 9. This chain's CDR3 is CSASWASGDYEQYF. CDR3 nucleotides: TGCAGTGCTAGTTGGGCTAGCGGAGATTACGAGCAGTACTTC.

The rearrangement uses TRBV7-9 and TRBJ2-7; possible D gene TRBD2, 6 bases. The CDR3 is made up of 17 amino acids. Looked up from germline, CDR1 is SEHNR and CDR2 is FQNEAQ (reference sequence). V lost 1 base and J 3 bases, leaving 19 bases between the germline ends. DNA for the CDR3: TGTGCCAGCAGCTTAGGCCCAGCGGGCAGTTTTAACTACGAGCAGTACTTC. Amino acid sequence: CASSLGPAGSFNYEQYF.

The chain couples TRBV5-6 to TRBJ2-1, with D possibly TRBD2 on 5 matching bases. Germline CDR1 SGHDT, CDR2 YYEEEE. V was shortened by 4 bases and J by 0 bases, with 23 bases between the two germline ends. This CDR3 contains 19 residues. CDR3: CASSALGRRRRISYNEQFF. DNA of the CDR3: TGTGCCAGCAGCGCACTTGGTCGTAGGAGGCGCATCTCCTACAATGAGCAGTTCTTC.

Remarks on this clonotype: A much larger clone differs from this one at a single base, so this may be a read error. This chain uses TRBV2 with TRBJ1-5; TRBD1 might be the D (5 bases). The CDR3 is made up of 12 amino acids. Germline lookup yields CDR1 SNHLY and CDR2 FYNNEI. This CDR3 reads CASSPTGQPQNF. CDR3 sequence (DNA): TGTGCCAGCAGCCCAACAGGTCAGCCCCAGAATTTT.

This chain uses TRBV7-9 with TRBJ1-5, with 8 bases lining up with TRBD1. CDR1 is SEHNR and CDR2 is FQNEAQ in the germline V gene (reference sequence). The CDR3 is made up of 18 amino acids. The ends lost 3 bases at V and 0 bases at J; junction bases unmatched: 10. The CDR3, as DNA: TGTGCCAGCAGCTTCTTTTCGGGACAGGTTATTAGCAATCAGCCCCAGCATTTT. Translation: CASSFFSGQVISNQPQHF.

This chain links TRBV14 with TRBJ2-4; a weak D match, TRBD1 (6 bases). V was trimmed by 0 bases and J by 11 bases, leaving 8 bases between them. CDR1 SGHDN and CDR2 FVKESK come from the germline V gene. CDR3 length: 12 residues. CDR3 region: CASSQEWTVQYF. Here the CDR3 DNA reads TGTGCCAGCAGCCAAGAATGGACAGTTCAGTACTTC.

This clonotype was detected a few times. This sequence may be a read error, since a much larger clone differs from it by one base. The rearrangement links TRBV28 to TRBJ2-7, with D perhaps matching TRBD1 or TRBD2 (5 bases each). Looked up from germline, CDR1 is MDHEN and CDR2 is SYDVKM. There are 15 residues in the CDR3. The V and J ends lost 3 bases and 5 bases respectively, with 17 bases between them. The DNA of the CDR3 is TGTGCCAGCAGTTTTTCTCGGACACAGGAGGACGAGCAGTACTTC. Translated: CASSFSRTQEDEQYF.

This clonotype was detected ten times or more. The V gene is TRBV20-1, the J gene TRBJ2-5; 11 bases agree with TRBD2. V gave up 6 bases and J gave up 0 bases; unmatched junction bases: 6. This CDR3 region has 15 residues. Germline V lookup: CDR1 DFQATT, CDR2 SNEGSKA (reference sequence). In DNA, the CDR3 is TGCAGTGCGGAGAGACTAGCGGGGAACCAAGAGACCCAGTACTTC. Translation: CSAERLAGNQETQYF.

The chain recombines TRBV12-3 or TRBV12-4 with TRBJ2-3; the D gene could be TRBD1 or TRBD2 (6 bases each). This CDR3 is 14 amino acids long. V was cut by 1 base and J by 5 bases, with 10 bases left in between. CDR3 residues: CASSLGGARDTQYF. The CDR3 DNA sequence: TGTGCCAGCAGTTTAGGGGGGGCGCGAGATACGCAGTATTTT.

This clonotype has only a few counts. This chain uses TRBV30 with TRBJ2-2; D may match TRBD1 or TRBD2 (5 bases each). This CDR3 has 15 residues. Between the trimmed V and J ends, which lost 3 bases and 1 base, there was a span of 12 bases. The germline CDR1 and CDR2 sequences are GTSNPN and SVGIG (reference sequence). CDR3 residues: CAWRQKGRNTGELFF. The CDR3 DNA is TGTGCCTGGAGGCAAAAGGGACGGAACACCGGGGAGCTGTTTTTT.

This clonotype has ten or more counts. This rearrangement joins TRBV28 to TRBJ1-2; D unresolved. CDR3 size: 12 residues. Germline CDR1 is MDHEN and CDR2 is SYDVKM. Trimming shortened V by 4 bases and J by 4 bases, and 7 bases separated the two germline ends. The CDR3 loop reads CASSSRFYGYTF. The CDR3 nucleotides read TGTGCCAGCAGTTCCCGATTCTATGGCTACACCTTC.

This clonotype was counted between two and nine times. The chain couples TRBV30 to TRBJ1-5, with D possibly matching TRBD1 (5 bases). Between the trimmed V and J ends, which lost 2 bases and 3 bases, there was a span of 17 bases. Germline loops: CDR1 GTSNPN, CDR2 SVGIG (reference sequence). This CDR3 has 16 residues. The CDR3 DNA reads as TGTGCCTGGAGTCCACCTGGGGGGAGTTTCAATCAGCCCCAGCATTTT. This translates into CAWSPPGGSFNQPQHF.

This clonotype has a handful of counts. The rearrangement joins TRBV10-3 to TRBJ2-5; 10 nucleotides line up with TRBD2. The CDR3 covers 15 residues. In germline, CDR1 is ENHRY, CDR2 SYGVKD. With 0 bases clipped from V and 5 bases from J, the junction kept 3 bases outside the gene matches. The CDR3 sequence: CAISESRTSGETQYF. CDR3 bases: TGTGCCATCAGTGAGTCCAGGACTAGCGGCGAGACCCAGTACTTC.

This sequence joins TRBV12-3 or TRBV12-4 and TRBJ2-3, with 10 nucleotides matching TRBD1. Trimming removed 7 bases from V and 1 base from J; junction bases left unmatched: 8. The CDR3 is 16 amino acids. CDR3 nucleotides: TGTGCCAGCAACACACCCGGGACAGGGGGCACAGATACGCAGTATTTT. Its protein product is CASNTPGTGGTDTQYF.

This clonotype was seen at least ten times. V gene TRBV28 combines with J gene TRBJ1-5, with D tentatively TRBD1 (5 bases). This CDR3 is 15 amino acids long. Germline lookup yields CDR1 MDHEN and CDR2 SYDVKM. V was shortened by 3 bases and J by 5 bases, with 14 bases between the two germline ends. The CDR3 loop reads CASSLGGQGDQPQHF. DNA of the CDR3: TGTGCCAGCAGTTTGGGAGGACAAGGTGATCAGCCCCAGCATTTT.

This clonotype was counted only a few times. The V gene is TRBV5-1, the J gene TRBJ2-6, with D tentatively TRBD1 (6 bases). Per germline, CDR1 SGHRS and CDR2 YFSETQ. Trimming shortened V by 4 bases and J by 4 bases, and 36 bases separated the two germline ends. The CDR3 contains 23 residues. The CDR3: CASSHRTAGLQNSGSLGANVLTF. CDR3 in DNA: TGCGCCAGCAGCCATCGGACAGCTGGCCTTCAAAATTCGGGGAGTCTGGGGGCCAACGTCCTGACTTTC.

This clonotype was seen a handful of times. The chain uses TRBV28 and TRBJ2-5; TRBD2 might be the D (5 bases). Germline-derived CDR1 and CDR2 are MDHEN and SYDVKM. The CDR3 extends over 17 amino acids. Trimming stripped 4 bases from V and 5 bases from J, with 23 bases between. The DNA of the CDR3 is TGTGCCAGCAGTTCCGTCCACCCTCCGGGAAACGGGGAGACCCAGTACTTC. This encodes CASSSVHPPGNGETQYF.

The chain recombines TRBV7-6 with TRBJ1-1; tentatively, D is TRBD1 (6 bases). The V and J ends lost 4 bases and 0 bases respectively, with 12 bases between them. This CDR3 has 15 amino acids. From germline, CDR1 is SGHVS and CDR2 FNYEAQ. This chain's CDR3 is CASSSYREVNTEAFF. The CDR3 nucleotides are TGTGCCAGCAGCTCATACAGGGAGGTGAACACTGAAGCTTTCTTT.

The J gene is TRBJ2-2, the V gene TRBV15; TRBD2 agrees at 10 bases. The germline gives CDR1 LNHNV, CDR2 YYDKDF (reference sequence). This CDR3 region has 16 residues. V was pared by 0 bases and J by 5 bases, with 3 bases of the junction left unmatched. CDR3 in amino acids: CATSREPSGRTGELFF. CDR3 in DNA: TGTGCCACCAGCAGAGAGCCTAGCGGGAGAACCGGGGAGCTGTTTTTT.

The chain employs TRBV12-3 or TRBV12-4 and TRBJ2-1; D remains unclear. The CDR3 runs 13 residues. The V end lost 5 bases, the J end lost 5 bases, and 10 bases lay between the germline ends. The CDR3 protein is CASSGRIDNEQFF. The CDR3 DNA sequence: TGTGCCAGCAGTGGACGGATTGACAATGAGCAGTTCTTC.

Ten or more counts support this clonotype. V gene TRBV28 combines with J gene TRBJ1-5; possible D gene TRBD1, 5 bases. The CDR3 runs to 16 residues. V was clipped by 6 bases and J by 4 bases, with 19 bases between them. Germline loops: CDR1 MDHEN, CDR2 SYDVKM. The CDR3 coding sequence is TGTGCCAGCAGCCCGGGGGGGAAGGGTCCGAATCAGCCCCAGCATTTT. Translating gives CASSPGGKGPNQPQHF. Full variable domain (rest looked up from reference TRBV28 and TRBJ1-5): DVKVTQSSRYLVKRTGEKVFLECVQDMDHENMFWYRQDPGLGLRLIYFSYDVKMKEKGDIPEGYSVSREKKERFSLILESASTNQTSMYLCASSPGGKGPNQPQHFGDGTRLSIL.

This clonotype was seen repeatedly, ten times or more. Written as DNA, the CDR3 is TGTGCTAGTGGTTCCGGGACAGGTTCTTACTATGGCTACACCTTC. Translating it yields CASGSGTGSYYGYTF. The chain is built from TRBV12-5 and TRBJ1-2; 8 bases are a match to TRBD1. Per the germline V gene, CDR1 is LGHNT and CDR2 is FRNRAP. The CDR3 runs 15 residues. V shed 4 bases, J shed 3 bases, and the junction held 7 bases outside the gene matches.

This clonotype was counted ten times or more. This chain uses TRBV15 with TRBJ1-5; D might be TRBD1 (6 bases). The CDR3 consists of 13 residues. V lost 3 bases and J lost 8, with 11 bases in between. CDR1 LNHNV and CDR2 YYDKDF come from the germline V gene (reference sequence). For the CDR3, the DNA is TGTGCCACCAGCAGGGGTGCAGGGGAGCCCCAGCATTTT. It encodes CATSRGAGEPQHF. The full variable domain, with the rest looked up from reference TRBV15 and TRBJ1-5, is DAMVIQNPRYQVTQFGKPVTLSCSQTLNHNVMYWYQQKSSQAPKLLFHYYDKDFNNEADTPDNFQSRRPNTSFCFLDIRSPGLGDTAMYLCATSRGAGEPQHFGDGTRLSIL.

This clonotype was counted at least ten times. The gene calls are TRBV30 and TRBJ2-7; a possible D gene is TRBD1 (5 bases). CDR1 is GTSNPN, CDR2 SVGIG, per germline (reference sequence). V lost 5 bases and J lost 0, with 5 bases in between. The CDR3 sequence is 11 residues long. The CDR3 loop reads CAWDSSYEQYF. CDR3 bases: TGTGCCTGGGACAGCTCCTACGAGCAGTACTTC.

This chain links TRBV18 with TRBJ2-2; the match to TRBD1 covers 10 bases. With V trimmed by 3 bases and J by 1 base, 5 bases remained unmatched. The germline V gene encodes CDR1 KGHSH and CDR2 LQKENI. The CDR3 runs 17 residues. This CDR3 is CASSPRRTGGNTGELFF. As DNA, the CDR3 is TGTGCCAGCTCACCCCGACGGACAGGGGGGAACACCGGGGAGCTGTTTTTT. Variable domain in full (rest from reference TRBV18 and TRBJ2-2): NAGVMQNPRHLVRRRGQEARLRCSPMKGHSHVYWYRQLPEEGLKFMVYLQKENIIDESGMPKERFSAEFPKEGPSILRIQQVVRGDSAAYFCASSPRRTGGNTGELFFGEGSRLTVL.

The chain has TRBV19 and TRBJ1-5, with D perhaps TRBD1 (6 bases). This CDR3 spans 16 amino acids. Germline V gene sequence: CDR1 LNHDA, CDR2 SQIVND (reference sequence). Deletions cut 3 bases from V and 4 bases from J, with 16 bases between. The CDR3 DNA reads TGTGCCAGTAGTATCGAGACAGGAAGGTGGAATCAGCCCCAGCATTTT. This translates into CASSIETGRWNQPQHF. Full variable domain (rest looked up from reference TRBV19 and TRBJ1-5): DGGITQSPKYLFRKEGQNVTLSCEQNLNHDAMYWYRQDPGQGLRLIYYSQIVNDFQKGDIAEGYSVSREKKESFPLTVTSAQKNPTAFYLCASSIETGRWNQPQHFGDGTRLSIL.

This clonotype appeared many times. The CDR3 sequence: CASSYTPGTGPYEQYF. The DNA for the CDR3 is TGTGCCAGCAGTTACACCCCCGGGACAGGACCTTACGAGCAGTACTTC. This chain uses TRBV6-2 or TRBV6-3 with TRBJ2-7; 8 bases match TRBD1. The CDR3 is 16 residues long. The germline V gene encodes CDR1 MNHEY and CDR2 SVGEGT. Germline trimming cut 2 bases from V and 4 bases from J; bases unmatched to any gene: 10.

In this sample, this clonotype turned up a few times. The chain couples TRBV7-2 to TRBJ2-1; 8 bases are a match to TRBD1. Per the germline V gene, CDR1 is SGHTA and CDR2 is FQGNSA. The V and J ends lost 1 base and 10 bases, in that order; junction bases with no gene match: 6. This CDR3 has 14 residues. CDR3 bases: TGTGCCAGCAGCTTAGGCCCAGGGGGCAGGGAGCAGTTCTTC. Translated, it gives CASSLGPGGREQFF.

Many counts were recorded for this clonotype. The chain has TRBV5-1 and TRBJ1-2, with D unclear. The germline V gene has CDR1 SGHRS and CDR2 YFSETQ. Trimming left V 5 bases short and J 7 bases short, with 15 bases between. This CDR3 has 13 residues. The CDR3 spells CASRALEGAGYTF. The DNA for the CDR3 is TGCGCCAGCAGGGCTCTCGAGGGCGCTGGCTACACCTTC. Complete variable domain (other parts from reference TRBV5-1 and TRBJ1-2): KAGVTQTPRYLIKTRGQQVTLSCSPISGHRSVSWYQQTPGQGLQFLFEYFSETQRNKGNFPGRFSGRQFSNSRSEMNVSTLELGDSALYLCASRALEGAGYTFGSGTRLTVV.

This clonotype has at least ten counts. The V and J genes are TRBV5-1 and TRBJ1-1; D not certain. CDR1 is SGHRS, CDR2 YFSETQ, per germline. The CDR3 is 13 residues long. The V gene lost 2 bases and the J gene lost 2 bases, with 7 bases spanning the gap. CDR3 loop: CASSFYGNTEAFF. Here the CDR3 DNA reads TGCGCCAGCAGCTTCTACGGTAACACTGAAGCTTTCTTT. Full variable domain (remainder filled in from reference TRBV5-1 and TRBJ1-1): KAGVTQTPRYLIKTRGQQVTLSCSPISGHRSVSWYQQTPGQGLQFLFEYFSETQRNKGNFPGRFSGRQFSNSRSEMNVSTLELGDSALYLCASSFYGNTEAFFGQGTRLTVV.

This clonotype has just a few counts. The chain employs TRBV10-3 and TRBJ2-7; 9 nucleotides align to TRBD1. Germline trimming cut 0 bases from V and 5 bases from J; bases unmatched to any gene: 8. Germline CDR1 and CDR2: ENHRY and SYGVKD. The CDR3 covers 16 residues. The CDR3 region has the DNA TGTGCCATCAGTGAGTCGTCGCGACAGGGGGAGAACGAGCAGTACTTC. It encodes CAISESSRQGENEQYF.